These 9 T cell receptor beta chains were all obtained from the same sample, sequenced in a study of post-analysis software for immune sequencing data. The TCR beta cDNA libraries contained unique molecular identifiers. TCRdb processed the PCR reads anew with MiXCR; each CDR3 protein has one entry. Seen here are hundreds of thousands of distinct CDR3 sequences, roughly 58% observed once, and the top ten hold approximately 4.5%. The study's findings and limits: Several TRBV segments (TRBV5-6, TRBV5-1 and TRBV20-1 among them) occurred more frequently in patients than in controls.

Their cognate antigens are unknown. Sequencing was performed on blood. These receptors originate from a girl aged 10 to 17 with multiple sclerosis.

The sample holds a few counts of this clonotype. The chain has TRBV4-1 and TRBJ1-2; possibly TRBD1 for D (5 bases). This CDR3 is built from 14 residues. CDR1 and CDR2 (germline): MGHRA, YSYEKL. Between the trimmed V and J ends, which lost 0 bases and 5 bases, there was a span of 10 bases. The CDR3 reads CASSQDREGYGYTF. The CDR3 DNA reads as TGCGCCAGCAGCCAAGACAGGGAGGGTTATGGCTACACCTTC.

The gene calls are TRBV7-9 and TRBJ2-7, with D tentatively TRBD1 (5 bases). Germline CDR1 is SEHNR and CDR2 is FQNEAQ (reference sequence). The germline V and J ends were trimmed by 4 bases and 6 bases, with 13 bases remaining between them. This CDR3 contains 13 residues. The CDR3 DNA reads TGTGCCAGCAGCTACTCAGGGCCTTCCGAGCAGTACTTC. Translated, it gives CASSYSGPSEQYF.

This clonotype was seen a handful of times. The chain couples TRBV20-1 to TRBJ2-7; the match to TRBD2 covers 11 bases. The V and J ends lost 3 bases and 9 bases, in that order; junction bases with no gene match: 16. Germline CDR1 DFQATT, CDR2 SNEGSKA (reference sequence). CDR3 length: 16 residues. For the CDR3, the DNA is TGCAGTGCTAGGGGTCAGGCTAGCGGGAGGCCCGCCGGGCAGTACTTC. This encodes CSARGQASGRPAGQYF.

The chain joins TRBV29-1 to TRBJ2-6, with a tentative D call TRBD1 (6 bases). Germline CDR1 and CDR2: SQVTM and ANQGSEA. The V gene lost 4 bases and the J gene lost 0 bases, with 10 bases spanning the gap. This CDR3 contains 15 residues. CDR3 bases: TGCAGCGTTGTCAGGGGCCTCTCTGGGGCCAACGTCCTGACTTTC. It codes for CSVVRGLSGANVLTF.

This chain links TRBV6-5 with TRBJ1-1, with a weak D call TRBD1 (5 bases). Trimming shortened V by 2 bases and J by 5 bases, and 21 bases separated the two germline ends. Looked up from germline, CDR1 is MNHEY and CDR2 is SVGAGI. The CDR3 spans 17 residues. The CDR3: CASSYQRPRGSSTEAFF. The CDR3 DNA follows: TGTGCCAGCAGTTACCAACGCCCCCGGGGGTCTAGTACTGAAGCTTTCTTT.

The rearrangement joins TRBV6-5 to TRBJ2-4; 10 bases match TRBD2. V dropped 0 bases and J dropped 0; count of bases not matched to a gene: 5. CDR1 is MNHEY and CDR2 is SVGAGI in the germline V gene. This CDR3 contains 18 residues. For the CDR3, the DNA is TGTGCCAGCAGTTACTCTCTAGCGGGAGATGCAGCCAAAAACATTCAGTACTTC. As protein: CASSYSLAGDAAKNIQYF.

The chain uses TRBV29-1 and TRBJ1-1; D remains unclear. CDR1 is SQVTM, CDR2 ANQGSEA, per germline. Trimming took 2 bases from V and 5 from J, leaving 18 bases between them. This CDR3 region has 15 residues. CDR3 protein: CSVESRGTGETEAFF. CDR3 bases: TGCAGCGTTGAATCTCGAGGCACCGGGGAGACTGAAGCTTTCTTT.

The chain is built from TRBV20-1 and TRBJ2-7, with 11 positions matching TRBD2. TRBJ2-1 matches the DNA end more closely, so the J call is doubtful. The germline gives CDR1 DFQATT, CDR2 SNEGSKA (reference sequence). The CDR3 is 15 amino acids. CDR3 region: CSANDGTSGSVEQFF. The CDR3 DNA reads TGCAGTGCCAATGACGGGACTAGCGGAAGCGTTGAGCAGTTCTTC.

As to this clonotype: Germline is not matched at one junction end, which may reflect a read error. V usage is TRBV2 and J usage is TRBJ2-6; D is possibly TRBD1 (5 bases). The CDR3 consists of 11 residues. Germline CDR1 is SNHLY and CDR2 is FYNNEI. The CDR3 nucleotides are TGTGGAGAGCGTGGGGCCAACGTCCGGACTTTC. Amino acids: CGERGANVRTF.